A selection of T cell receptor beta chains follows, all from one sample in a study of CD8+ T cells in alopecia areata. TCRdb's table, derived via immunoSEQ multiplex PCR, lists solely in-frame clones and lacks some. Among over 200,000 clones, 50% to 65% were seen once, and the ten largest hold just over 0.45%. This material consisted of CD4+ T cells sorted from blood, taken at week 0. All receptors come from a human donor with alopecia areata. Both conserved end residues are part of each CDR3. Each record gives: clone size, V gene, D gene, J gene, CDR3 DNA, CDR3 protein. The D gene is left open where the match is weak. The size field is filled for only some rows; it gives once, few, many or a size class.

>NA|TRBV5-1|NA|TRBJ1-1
TGCGCCAGCAGCTTGGGGACGCTCGGGCCCTCGAACACTGAAGCTTTCTTT
CASSLGTLGPSNTEAFF
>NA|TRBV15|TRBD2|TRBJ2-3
TGTGCCACCAGCAGACCACCCTCTAGCGGAAGCACAGATACGCAGTATTTT
CATSRPPSSGSTDTQYF
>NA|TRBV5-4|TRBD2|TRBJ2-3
TGTGCCAGCAGCTTACGCGGGAGCGCCGCAGATACGCAGTATTTT
CASSLRGSAADTQYF
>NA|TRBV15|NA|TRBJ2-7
TGTGCCACCAGCAGAGATGTCGGGAACCTCGAGCAGTACTTC
CATSRDVGNLEQYF
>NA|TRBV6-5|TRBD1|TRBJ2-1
TGTGCCAGCGGCCATCCCAAGACAGGGGGCTCAGAGCAGTTCTTC
CASGHPKTGGSEQFF
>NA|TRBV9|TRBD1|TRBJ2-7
TGTGCCAGCAGCGTAGAGACAGGGTCCTACGAGCAGTACTTC
CASSVETGSYEQYF
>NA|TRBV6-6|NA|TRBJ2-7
TGTGCCAGCGGCCCAGGGAGCTCCTACGAGCAGTACTTC
CASGPGSSYEQYF
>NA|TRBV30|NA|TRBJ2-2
TGTGCCTGGAGTGTTCGTACTAGTCCCAACGGGGAGCTGTTTTTT
CAWSVRTSPNGELFF
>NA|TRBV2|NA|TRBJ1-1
TGTGCCAGCAGTGCGGAAAAAGCTTTCTTT
CASSAEKAFF
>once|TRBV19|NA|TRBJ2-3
TGTGCCAGCCTAGACTCACCTAGCACAGATACGCAGTATTTT
CASLDSPSTDTQYF
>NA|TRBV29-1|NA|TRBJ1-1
TGCAGCGTAGGAGGACGGCAGAACACTGAAGCTTTCTTT
CSVGGRQNTEAFF
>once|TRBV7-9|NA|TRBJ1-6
TGTGCCAGCAGCCGGAAGTTGGGAAGGACCAATTCACCCCTCCACTTT
CASSRKLGRTNSPLHF
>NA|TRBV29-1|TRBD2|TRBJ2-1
TGCAGCGTTGAGAGGAGACTAGCGGGAGACAATGAGCAGTTCTTC
CSVERRLAGDNEQFF
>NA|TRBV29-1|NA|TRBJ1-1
TGCAGCGGGGGACGGACTGTGTCTATGGCCACTGAAGCTTTCTTT
CSGGRTVSMATEAFF
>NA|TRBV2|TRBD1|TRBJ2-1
TGTGCCAGCCGCAGAGGTGAGGGGGCGGCGTTCTTC
CASRRGEGAAFF
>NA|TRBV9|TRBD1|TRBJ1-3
TGTGCCAGCAGCCCCGGACAGGATATCTCTGGAAACACCATATATTTT
CASSPGQDISGNTIYF
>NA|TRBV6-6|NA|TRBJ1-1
TGTGCCAGCAGGCTGTCCGGAATGAACACTGAAGCTTTCTTT
CASRLSGMNTEAFF
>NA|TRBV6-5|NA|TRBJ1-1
TGTGCCAGCACTCACGACAGGATGAACACTGAAGCTTTCTTT
CASTHDRMNTEAFF
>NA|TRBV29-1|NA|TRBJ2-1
TGCAGCGTTGATGCGGGACCAGTCTACAATGAGCAGTTCTTC
CSVDAGPVYNEQFF
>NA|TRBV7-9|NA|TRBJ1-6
TGTGCCAGCAGCCCCCCCGGGGGTGAGAGTTCACCCCTCCACTTT
CASSPPGGESSPLHF
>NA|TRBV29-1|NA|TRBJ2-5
TGCACCGTGGCGGGGCGGGCGCAACGAGAGACCCAGTACTTC
CTVAGRAQRETQYF
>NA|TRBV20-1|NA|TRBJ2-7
TGCAGTGCTACCGGGACCAGCGAGCAGTACTTC
CSATGTSEQYF
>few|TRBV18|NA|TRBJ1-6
TGTGCCAGCTCACCTCGGAGGGACCGATGGGGCTCCTATAATTCACCCCTCCACTTT
CASSPRRDRWGSYNSPLHF
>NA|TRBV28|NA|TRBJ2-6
TGTGCCAGCAGTCCCGACAGCTCTGGGGCCAACGTCCTGACTTTC
CASSPDSSGANVLTF
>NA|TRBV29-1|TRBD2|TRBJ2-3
TGCAGCGGACTAGCGGACACAGATACGCAGTATTTT
CSGLADTDTQYF
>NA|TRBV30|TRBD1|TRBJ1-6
TGTGCCTGGAGTGTACGATCCAGGGGGGACTCACCCCTCCACTTT
CAWSVRSRGDSPLHF
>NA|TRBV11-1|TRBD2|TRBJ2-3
TGTGCCAGCAGCTTTAAGCGGGAGGAGGTAGATACGCAGTATTTT
CASSFKREEVDTQYF
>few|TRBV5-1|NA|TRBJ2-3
TGCGCCAGCAGCTTGATTTCAGGGACCGGCACAGATACGCAGTATTTT
CASSLISGTGTDTQYF
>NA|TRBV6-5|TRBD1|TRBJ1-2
TGTGCCAGCAGAACGGACAGGGCAGATGGCTACACCTTC
CASRTDRADGYTF
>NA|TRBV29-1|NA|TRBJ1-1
TGCAGCGTTCTTGTGGGGGGGCGAGGTACTGAAGCTTTCTTT
CSVLVGGRGTEAFF
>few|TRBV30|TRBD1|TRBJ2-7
TGTGCCTGGATCGATAGGCAGGGGGCTTACGAGCAGTACTTC
CAWIDRQGAYEQYF
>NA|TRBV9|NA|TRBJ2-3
TGTGCCAGCAGCGTAGAGGCCCGAGTAGATACGCAGTATTTT
CASSVEARVDTQYF
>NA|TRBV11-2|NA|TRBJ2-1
TGTGCCAGCAGCTATCTGCCACTAGGGGAGCAGTTCTTC
CASSYLPLGEQFF
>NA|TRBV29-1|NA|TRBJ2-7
TGCAGCGTTGGGACGGGGAACTCCTACGAGCAGTACTTC
CSVGTGNSYEQYF
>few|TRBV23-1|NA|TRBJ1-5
TGCGCCAGCAGTCAATGGGATTTACAGCCCCAGCATTTT
CASSQWDLQPQHF
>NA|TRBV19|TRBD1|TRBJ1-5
TGTGCCAGCGGACAGGGGGTAGATCAGCCCCAGCATTTT
CASGQGVDQPQHF
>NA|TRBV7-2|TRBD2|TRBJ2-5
TGTGCCAGCAGCTTATTAAGGTGGGGGACTAGCGCAAAAGAGACCCAGTACTTC
CASSLLRWGTSAKETQYF
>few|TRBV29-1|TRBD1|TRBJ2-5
TGCAGCGTCGGACAGGGGGCGGGGGAGACCCAGTACTTC
CSVGQGAGETQYF
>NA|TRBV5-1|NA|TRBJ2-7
TGCGCCAGCAGCCCCAGAGGGACCCCCTCCTACGAGCAGTACTTC
CASSPRGTPSYEQYF
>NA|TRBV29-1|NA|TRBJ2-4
TGCAGCGTTAGACAGGATGGGAACAAAAACATTCAGTACTTC
CSVRQDGNKNIQYF
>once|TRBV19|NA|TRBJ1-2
TGTGCCAGTAGTACAGGAGCAACTAACTATGGCTACACCTTC
CASSTGATNYGYTF